The 30 T cell receptor beta chains in this list originate from one sample, sequenced in a study of cytomegalovirus exposure and HLA in healthy donors. The primer mix had 60 Vbeta and 13 Jbeta primers. The repertoire was sequenced with immunoSEQ multiplex PCR; TCRdb's copy has only in-frame clones and lacks some. The sample table sets out 150,000 or so clones. Sequencing was carried out using PBMCs. These receptors originate from a woman aged 40-49 years in good health and CMV-seropositive.

The chain recombines TRBV6-4 with TRBJ2-2; D possibly corresponds to TRBD2 (6 bases). Germline V lookup: CDR1 MRHNA, CDR2 SNTAGT. This CDR3 is built from 15 residues. The germline V and J ends were trimmed by 7 bases and 4 bases, with 16 bases remaining between them. Here the CDR3 DNA reads TGTGCCAGCACCTCTACGGGAGAAGGCACCGGGGAGCTGTTTTTT. Its translation is CASTSTGEGTGELFF.

This rearrangement joins TRBV6-4 to TRBJ2-1; TRBD2 is a possible D gene (6 bases). This CDR3 is built from 16 residues. Between the trimmed V and J ends, which lost 5 bases and 1 base, there was a span of 15 bases. Germline assignment: CDR1 MRHNA and CDR2 SNTAGT. In nucleotides, the CDR3 is TGTGCCAGCAGTCGAGCAGGAGGGCCTTCCTACAATGAGCAGTTCTTC. This translates into CASSRAGGPSYNEQFF.

The CDR3 sequence: CASSVLAGLSGANVLTF. The CDR3 coding sequence is TGTGCCAGTAGTGTACTAGCGGGCCTTTCTGGGGCCAACGTCCTGACTTTC. The V call is TRBV19, the J call TRBJ2-6, with TRBD2 matching over 9 bases. Germline V CDR1 and CDR2: LNHDA, SQIVND (reference sequence). V shed 5 bases, J shed 1 base, and the junction held 6 bases outside the gene matches. The CDR3 has 17 residues.

The chain is built from TRBV19 and TRBJ2-6, with D possibly matching TRBD1 (5 bases). V was trimmed by 6 bases and J by 0 bases, leaving 12 bases between them. The CDR3 is 16 residues long. The germline gives CDR1 LNHDA, CDR2 SQIVND (reference sequence). The CDR3 DNA reads TGTGCCAGTAGCACGACAGTTTCCTCTGGGGCCAACGTCCTGACTTTC. Its translation is CASSTTVSSGANVLTF. Complete variable domain (other parts from reference TRBV19 and TRBJ2-6): DGGITQSPKYLFRKEGQNVTLSCEQNLNHDAMYWYRQDPGQGLRLIYYSQIVNDFQKGDIAEGYSVSREKKESFPLTVTSAQKNPTAFYLCASSTTVSSGANVLTFGAGSRLTVL.

V is TRBV5-1 and J is TRBJ2-5, with a tentative D call TRBD2 (7 bases). Trimming left V 2 bases short and J 4 bases short, with 12 bases between. Per the germline V gene, CDR1 is SGHRS and CDR2 is YFSETQ. CDR3 length: 14 amino acids. CDR3: CASSLAGQIETQYF. The CDR3 bases are TGCGCCAGCAGCTTAGCGGGACAAATAGAGACCCAGTACTTC.

This chain links TRBV2 with TRBJ1-6, with 8 bases identical to TRBD1. Germline V lookup: CDR1 SNHLY, CDR2 FYNNEI. CDR3 length equals 14 residues. Unmatched junction bases numbered 6, after V lost 5 bases and J lost 9 bases. CDR3 in amino acids: CASSLGTGSSPLHF. The CDR3 region has the DNA TGTGCCAGCAGTCTCGGGACAGGTAGTTCACCCCTCCACTTT.

The chain links TRBV13 to TRBJ2-1; no firm D call. In germline, CDR1 is PRHDT, CDR2 FYEKMQ (reference sequence). The CDR3 extends over 11 amino acids. V was clipped by 1 base and J by 14 bases, with 9 bases between them. The CDR3 DNA follows: TGTGCCAGCAGCTTAGCCAGCGAGAAGTTCTTC. This gives the protein CASSLASEKFF.

The chain employs TRBV15 and TRBJ2-7; D might be TRBD2 (5 bases). The V gene lost 9 bases and the J gene lost 4 bases, with 19 bases spanning the gap. The CDR3 has 14 amino acids. Germline values: CDR1 LNHNV, CDR2 YYDKDF (reference sequence). The CDR3 is CATRQEGTGYEQYF. The CDR3 DNA is TGTGCCACGCGGCAAGAGGGAACTGGATACGAGCAGTACTTC.

The chain recombines TRBV9 with TRBJ2-3, with TRBD1 identical over 8 bases. The CDR3 runs 15 residues. V lost 6 bases, J lost 3 bases, and 9 bases stayed unmatched. The germline V gene has CDR1 SGDLS and CDR2 YYNGEE. As DNA, the CDR3 is TGTGCCAGCACAACAGGGGGTGGAAGGACAGATACGCAGTATTTT. It specifies CASTTGGGRTDTQYF.

The chain carries TRBV6-6 and TRBJ2-7, with 7 positions matching TRBD2. Germline trimming cut 11 bases from V and 4 bases from J; bases unmatched to any gene: 8. Germline values: CDR1 MNHNY, CDR2 SVGAGI (reference sequence). There are 12 residues in the CDR3. The CDR3 region has the DNA TGTGCCTGCTCAGGGAGGGGTTACGAGCAGTACTTC. Translation gives CACSGRGYEQYF.

This sequence joins TRBV6-5 and TRBJ1-2; no firm D call. Germline values: CDR1 MNHEY, CDR2 SVGAGI. The CDR3 loop spans 12 amino acids. V shed 0 bases and J shed 7 bases, with 6 bases lying between them. The CDR3 DNA reads as TGTGCCAGCAGTTACTCGAACGGTGGCTACACCTTC. Residues: CASSYSNGGYTF.

The V call is TRBV9, the J call TRBJ1-2; D unclear. Germline V gives CDR1 SGDLS, CDR2 YYNGEE. V lost 3 bases and J lost 6, with 18 bases in between. The CDR3 runs to 15 residues. The CDR3 nucleotides are TGTGCCAGCAGCGCCGAGGTCCTCCGAGAAGATGGCTACACCTTC. It codes for CASSAEVLREDGYTF.

CDR3 residues: CAISGRGGINTEAFF. The CDR3 nucleotides are TGTGCCATCAGTGGTCGAGGAGGTATAAACACTGAAGCTTTCTTT. The genes are TRBV10-3 and TRBJ1-1; D unclear. Between the trimmed V and J ends, which lost 4 bases and 2 bases, there was a span of 14 bases. This CDR3 is built from 15 residues. Germline V gene lookup returns CDR1 ENHRY and CDR2 SYGVKD.

The V and J genes are TRBV10-3 and TRBJ2-7; 7 positions match TRBD1. The CDR3 runs to 13 residues. With 4 bases clipped from V and 3 bases from J, the junction kept 3 bases outside the gene matches. The germline gives CDR1 ENHRY, CDR2 SYGVKD. CDR3 residues: CAISGGGSYEQYF. The CDR3 DNA reads TGTGCCATCAGTGGAGGGGGCAGCTACGAGCAGTACTTC.

This rearrangement joins TRBV5-4 to TRBJ2-1; 10 bases fit TRBD1. The CDR3 runs 14 residues. J gave up 7 bases and V 4 bases, and 5 bases lay outside the gene matches. Germline V gene lookup returns CDR1 SGHNT and CDR2 YYREEE (reference sequence). CDR3 in amino acids: CASSQGQGRNEQFF. DNA of the CDR3: TGTGCCAGCAGCCAGGGACAGGGGAGGAATGAGCAGTTCTTC.

The CDR3 reads CSVATGTDTQYF. The CDR3 DNA reads as TGCAGCGTCGCAACGGGGACAGATACGCAGTATTTT. The chain uses TRBV29-1 and TRBJ2-3; possible D gene TRBD2, 5 bases. Trimming took 6 bases from V and 3 from J, leaving 10 bases between them. The CDR3 has 12 amino acids. Germline V gene sequence: CDR1 SQVTM, CDR2 ANQGSEA.

The chain couples TRBV27 to TRBJ2-1; 9 bases map to TRBD2. Germline lookup yields CDR1 MNHEY and CDR2 SMNVEV (reference sequence). V trimming: 6 bases; J trimming: 3 bases; junction bases outside the gene matches: 3. The CDR3 is 14 amino acids. This chain's CDR3 is CASRTSGNYNEQFF. CDR3 in DNA: TGTGCCAGCAGGACTAGCGGTAACTACAATGAGCAGTTCTTC.

J is TRBJ1-2 and V is TRBV7-9; D unclear. This CDR3 contains 16 residues. Germline V lookup: CDR1 SEHNR, CDR2 FQNEAQ (reference sequence). Trimming stripped 5 bases from V and 3 bases from J, with 19 bases between. The CDR3 region has the DNA TGTGCCAGCAGCACGACTGGAGACCTGAAGGACTATGGCTACACCTTC. Its protein product is CASSTTGDLKDYGYTF.

The gene calls are TRBV30 and TRBJ2-1; 13 bases line up with TRBD2. This CDR3 is built from 19 residues. With V trimmed by 5 bases and J by 0 bases, 13 bases remained unmatched. The germline gives CDR1 GTSNPN, CDR2 SVGIG (reference sequence). The CDR3 DNA is TGTGCCTGGGAGTCAATGGGACTAGCGGGGCGGAGCTCCTACAATGAGCAGTTCTTC. Translating gives CAWESMGLAGRSSYNEQFF.

The chain couples TRBV4-3 to TRBJ2-3; 8 positions match TRBD1. Germline lookup yields CDR1 LGHNA and CDR2 YSLEER. V lost 3 bases and J lost 1; bases outside the gene matches: 9. The CDR3 spans 17 residues. The CDR3 DNA is TGCGCCAGCAGCCAGACCCCCACAGGGGGACGCACAGATACGCAGTATTTT. Its translation: CASSQTPTGGRTDTQYF.

The rearrangement links TRBV7-2 to TRBJ2-3; TRBD2 agrees at 8 bases. This CDR3 is 17 amino acids long. Germline CDR1 is SGHTA and CDR2 is FQGNSA. V gave up 2 bases and J gave up 2 bases; unmatched junction bases: 9. CDR3 coding DNA: TGTGCCAGCAGCTTATACGATAGCGGGGTACTCACAGATACGCAGTATTTT. This gives the protein CASSLYDSGVLTDTQYF. Drawing the rest from reference TRBV7-2 and TRBJ2-3, the complete variable domain is GAGVSQSPSNKVTEKGKDVELRCDPISGHTALYWYRQSLGQGLEFLIYFQGNSAPDKSGLPSDRFSAERTGGSVSTLTIQRTQQEDSAVYLCASSLYDSGVLTDTQYFGPGTRLTVL.

The chain has TRBV19 and TRBJ1-4; D gene ambiguous. CDR1 and CDR2 from the germline V gene are LNHDA and SQIVND (reference sequence). This CDR3 has 13 amino acids. V gave up 5 bases and J gave up 8 bases, with 12 bases separating them. CDR3 protein: CASSSSTREKLFF. The CDR3 DNA is TGTGCCAGTAGTTCCTCGACTCGGGAAAAACTGTTTTTT.

J is TRBJ2-3 and V is TRBV18, with 9 bases lining up with TRBD2. The CDR3 totals 15 residues. V lost 5 bases to trimming and J lost 2 bases; unmatched junction nucleotides: 5. Germline assignment: CDR1 KGHSH and CDR2 LQKENI. For the CDR3, the DNA is TGTGCCAGCTCATTCGGACTAGCGAACACAGATACGCAGTATTTT. Translation gives CASSFGLANTDTQYF.

This sequence joins TRBV6-5 and TRBJ2-7; 7 bases agree with TRBD1. The CDR3 is 14 residues long. Germline V lookup: CDR1 MNHEY, CDR2 SVGAGI. V lost 4 bases to trimming and J lost 0 bases; unmatched junction nucleotides: 3. The CDR3 DNA follows: TGTGCCAGCAGTTTACAGGGGCCCTCCTACGAGCAGTACTTC. It is translated as CASSLQGPSYEQYF.

CDR3 residues: CASSLQGLAGALYF. Here the CDR3 DNA reads TGTGCCAGCAGCCTCCAGGGACTAGCGGGAGCTCTGTACTTC. The V gene is TRBV7-3, the J gene TRBJ2-5; 14 nucleotides agree with TRBD2. V lost 5 bases to trimming and J lost 13 bases; unmatched junction nucleotides: 9. CDR3 length: 14 amino acids. Per the germline V gene, CDR1 is SGHTA and CDR2 is FQGTGA.

The chain carries TRBV7-9 and TRBJ1-4; D is unclear. Trimming left V 1 base short and J 3 bases short, with 3 bases between. Germline-derived CDR1 and CDR2 are SEHNR and FQNEAQ (reference sequence). This CDR3 region has 13 residues. CDR3 DNA sequence: TGTGCCAGCAGCTTAGGCGCTAATGAAAAACTGTTTTTT. This codes for CASSLGANEKLFF.

V usage is TRBV29-1 and J usage is TRBJ2-2, with 9 bases lining up with TRBD1. Germline V gives CDR1 SQVTM, CDR2 ANQGSEA. The CDR3 extends over 15 amino acids. The trim removed 4 bases at V and 2 bases at J, leaving 5 bases unmatched. CDR3 loop: CSVVVQGANTGELFF. CDR3 nucleotide sequence: TGCAGCGTTGTAGTACAGGGGGCTAACACCGGGGAGCTGTTTTTT.

The chain couples TRBV27 to TRBJ2-7, with TRBD2 identical over 8 bases. The V and J ends lost 2 bases and 0 bases, in that order; junction bases with no gene match: 9. The germline V gene encodes CDR1 MNHEY and CDR2 SMNVEV (reference sequence). The CDR3 covers 17 residues. The DNA of the CDR3 is TGTGCCAGCAGTTTAGCGGGGGGCAAGCCCAGCTCCTACGAGCAGTACTTC. Its protein product is CASSLAGGKPSSYEQYF.

The chain links TRBV6-6 to TRBJ1-1; no firm D call. CDR3 length: 10 amino acids. Germline V gives CDR1 MNHNY, CDR2 SVGAGI (reference sequence). Trimming removed 4 bases at V and 6 bases at J, with 3 bases between. CDR3 coding DNA: TGTGCCAGCAGTTCCTCTGAAGCTTTCTTT. This encodes CASSSSEAFF.

The V and J genes are TRBV14 and TRBJ2-3, with TRBD2 matching 13 bases. This CDR3 contains 17 residues. V lost 3 bases to trimming and J lost 4 bases; unmatched junction nucleotides: 7. Germline V gives CDR1 SGHDN, CDR2 FVKESK. CDR3 bases: TGTGCCAGCAGCCAGCGAGGGACTAGCGGGATTCCAGATACGCAGTATTTT. Its protein is CASSQRGTSGIPDTQYF.